This record concerns one T cell receptor beta chain sequence. Its binding antigen is unknown. There are no base qualities to consult, and no much larger clone falls within one base. Patients with autoimmune disease history or receiving systemic immunosuppression were excluded from the trial. Peripheral blood for TCR sequencing was collected from all dose cohorts at baseline, on cycle 4 day 1, and on cycle 7 day 1. Samples were obtained from an open-label, multicenter, first-in-human phase I dose-escalation trial of ivuxolimab. The trial enrolled adults with locally advanced or metastatic head and neck squamous cell, hepatocellular, melanoma or renal cell carcinoma. Before TCR sequencing, CD4+ T cells and CD8+ T cells were sorted from peripheral blood as separate populations. To sequence the TCRbeta CDR3 region, genomic DNA was isolated from the sorted cells. The immunoSEQ Assay was used for sequencing of TCRbeta CDR3 regions. TCRdb took this table from immuneACCESS and kept in-frame rearrangements with V and J called. Such tables lack part of the clones; where checked against another copy, unresolved V genes explain under half of the gap, and the rest is unexplained. Within this sample are about 140 clones, with 55% to 75% of them counted one time only. The top ten clonotypes cover 40% to 55% of the sample.

Including the terminal cysteine and phenylalanine, the CDR3 comprises 15 residues. Of all the DNA, just the CDR3 is kept, 45 bases in frame from base 1. Per the germline V gene, MDHEN is the CDR1 and SYDVKM is the CDR2. Here V drops 7 bases and J drops 7 bases, and the junction holds 9 bases not matched to any gene. This sample stems from a study of OX40 agonist ivuxolimab in advanced cancers. In the study overall: Ivuxolimab was an agonistic, fully human IgG2 monoclonal antibody directed against OX40 (CD134), a costimulatory receptor. Intravenous ivuxolimab was administered to patients every 2 weeks at six dose levels: 0.01, 0.1, 0.3, 1.5, 3 and 10 mg/kg. Of the approximately 50 patients in dose escalation, about 20 had hepatocellular carcinoma, some 15 had melanoma, 9 had renal cell carcinoma and 9 had head and neck cancer. In the dose-escalation cohort, 82.7% of patients were male, and the mean age was around 60 years, with a range of 23 to 79. Patients were allowed to have had prior anti-PD-1, anti-PD-L1 or anti-CTLA-4 therapy, and 40% of the dose-escalation patients had previously received checkpoint inhibitors. Partial responses occurred in three dose-escalation patients: two with cutaneous melanoma and one with hepatocellular carcinoma. The point of sequencing TCRbeta in the periphery was to test whether ivuxolimab changed TCR sequence diversity and drove clonal T-cell expansion. The paper describes the monotherapy dose-escalation part (N ≈ 52 patients) of the phase I trial of ivuxolimab.

General conclusions and limits of the study: In partial responders in the 0.1-3.0 mg/kg groups, normalized peripheral clonal expansion was found to be among the lowest, especially among CD8+ T cells. After ivuxolimab, more expanded clones were found on average in CD8+ T cells than in CD4+ T cells. The antigen specificity of the clonally expanded peripheral T cells was not determined. Low levels of normalized T-cell clonal expansion were also seen in some patients who did not respond. At doses of 0.1 to 3.0 mg/kg, clonal expansion of both CD4+ and CD8+ blood T cells was observed from baseline to week 6.

Here the sequenced sample was CD4+ or CD8+ T cells sorted from blood, taken in a trial of the OX40 agonist ivuxolimab. The chain employs TRBV28 and TRBJ1-4, with 10 central nucleotides matching TRBD1. The source of this sequence is an adult with an advanced solid tumor such as melanoma, head and neck, liver or kidney cancer. CDR3 reads: CASKTGGTGVEKLFF. The DNA is TGTGCCAGCAAAACGGGGGGGACAGGGGTTGAAAAACTGTTTTTT.